Listed below are T cell receptor beta chains from one sample, sequenced in a study of cytomegalovirus exposure and HLA in healthy donors. Clones were sequenced by immunoSEQ multiplex PCR, and TCRdb holds only the in-frame ones, with some missing. The sample carries about 140,000 clones, around 85% recorded once. Sequencing was done on a sample of PBMCs. These receptors were obtained from a female donor in good health and CMV-seronegative. The CDR3 runs from the conserved cysteine through the conserved F or W. Fields, in order: V gene, clone size, J gene, CDR3 protein. Size is stated for part of the rows, as once, few or many counts, or as a class when the clone is expanded.

v_call: TRBV28; clone_size: .; j_call: TRBJ2-5; cdr3_aa: CASSLGTSGAAETQYF
v_call: TRBV30; clone_size: .; j_call: TRBJ1-2; cdr3_aa: CAWSRATGYTF
v_call: TRBV2; clone_size: .; j_call: TRBJ1-4; cdr3_aa: CASSEELGDINEKLFF
v_call: TRBV5-6; clone_size: .; j_call: TRBJ1-1; cdr3_aa: CASSFSGVVTEAFF
v_call: TRBV28; clone_size: .; j_call: TRBJ2-2; cdr3_aa: CASTSQGATTGELFF
v_call: TRBV5-6; clone_size: .; j_call: TRBJ1-3; cdr3_aa: CASSTVSGNTIYF
v_call: TRBV2; clone_size: once; j_call: TRBJ1-2; cdr3_aa: CASSIFQGEDYGYTF
v_call: TRBV5-8; clone_size: .; j_call: TRBJ1-4; cdr3_aa: CASRPGQGAANEKLFF
v_call: TRBV2; clone_size: .; j_call: TRBJ2-3; cdr3_aa: CASSNKRRGEEATDTQYF
v_call: TRBV6-4; clone_size: .; j_call: TRBJ2-2; cdr3_aa: CASRASGSSTGELFF
v_call: TRBV19; clone_size: few; j_call: TRBJ2-7; cdr3_aa: CASSIVSASGYEQYF
v_call: TRBV29-1; clone_size: .; j_call: TRBJ2-7; cdr3_aa: CSVIIIGGASAEQYF
v_call: TRBV18; clone_size: .; j_call: TRBJ1-4; cdr3_aa: CASSPPSGLDPTNEKLFF
v_call: TRBV28; clone_size: .; j_call: TRBJ2-5; cdr3_aa: CASSLLRAQETQYF
v_call: TRBV7-9; clone_size: .; j_call: TRBJ1-5; cdr3_aa: CATNPYSGGNQPQHF
v_call: TRBV21-1; clone_size: .; j_call: TRBJ2-6; cdr3_aa: CASSKESAGGEKRSGANVLTF
v_call: TRBV18; clone_size: .; j_call: TRBJ1-5; cdr3_aa: CASSPGQGPQQPQHF
v_call: TRBV7-7; clone_size: .; j_call: TRBJ2-5; cdr3_aa: CASSPGGSETQYF
v_call: TRBV18; clone_size: few; j_call: TRBJ2-5; cdr3_aa: CASSPWTRVETQYF
v_call: TRBV19; clone_size: .; j_call: TRBJ1-5; cdr3_aa: CASSNPTPGFSHQPQHF
v_call: TRBV5-5; clone_size: .; j_call: TRBJ2-7; cdr3_aa: CASSLIPGQGAAYEQYF
v_call: TRBV28; clone_size: .; j_call: TRBJ2-7; cdr3_aa: CASCHSGSYEQYF
v_call: TRBV18; clone_size: .; j_call: TRBJ1-1; cdr3_aa: CASSPRTGTSNTEAFF
v_call: TRBV4-2; clone_size: .; j_call: TRBJ2-1; cdr3_aa: CASSRGASGSLLGSYNEQFF
v_call: TRBV5-6; clone_size: .; j_call: TRBJ1-3; cdr3_aa: CASSSPWDSPGNTIYF
v_call: TRBV6-5; clone_size: .; j_call: TRBJ2-7; cdr3_aa: CASSGDRGLDEQYF
v_call: TRBV29-1; clone_size: once; j_call: TRBJ1-1; cdr3_aa: CSVRQGLNTEAFF
v_call: TRBV4-1; clone_size: .; j_call: TRBJ2-7; cdr3_aa: CASSQVNLLQVEEQYF
v_call: TRBV6-1; clone_size: .; j_call: TRBJ2-1; cdr3_aa: CASSDGTGGGNEQFF
v_call: TRBV7-2; clone_size: .; j_call: TRBJ2-3; cdr3_aa: CASRQTGSTDTQYF
v_call: TRBV6-5; clone_size: once; j_call: TRBJ2-3; cdr3_aa: CASSYSGGITLDTQYF
v_call: TRBV28; clone_size: .; j_call: TRBJ1-1; cdr3_aa: CASSSRDRLWTEAFF
v_call: TRBV29-1; clone_size: .; j_call: TRBJ2-7; cdr3_aa: CSVEFPETGKGRREQYF
v_call: TRBV10-3; clone_size: few; j_call: TRBJ2-7; cdr3_aa: CAISPPGTGPYEQYF
v_call: TRBV27; clone_size: .; j_call: TRBJ2-5; cdr3_aa: CASSNGAGGTRETQYF
v_call: TRBV10-2; clone_size: .; j_call: TRBJ2-3; cdr3_aa: CASSESGFTDTQYF
v_call: TRBV6-5; clone_size: .; j_call: TRBJ1-3; cdr3_aa: CASSYSNSRSGNTIYF
v_call: TRBV5-1; clone_size: .; j_call: TRBJ2-5; cdr3_aa: CASSLGAGMGETQYF
v_call: TRBV10-3; clone_size: .; j_call: TRBJ2-7; cdr3_aa: CAIRTGQGSYEQYF
v_call: TRBV28; clone_size: .; j_call: TRBJ1-5; cdr3_aa: CASSPGAGRNQPQHF